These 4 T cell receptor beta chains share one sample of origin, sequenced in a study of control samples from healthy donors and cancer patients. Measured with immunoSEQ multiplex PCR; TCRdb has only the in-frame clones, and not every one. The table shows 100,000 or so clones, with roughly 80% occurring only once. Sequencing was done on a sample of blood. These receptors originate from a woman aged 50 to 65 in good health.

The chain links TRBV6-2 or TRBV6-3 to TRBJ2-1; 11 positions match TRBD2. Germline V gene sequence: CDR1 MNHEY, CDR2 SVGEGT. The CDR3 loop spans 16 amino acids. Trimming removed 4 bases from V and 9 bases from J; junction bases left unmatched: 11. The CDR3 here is CASSSYTSGRPGEQFF. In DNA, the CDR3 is TGTGCCAGCAGTTCCTATACTAGCGGGAGACCCGGTGAGCAGTTCTTC.

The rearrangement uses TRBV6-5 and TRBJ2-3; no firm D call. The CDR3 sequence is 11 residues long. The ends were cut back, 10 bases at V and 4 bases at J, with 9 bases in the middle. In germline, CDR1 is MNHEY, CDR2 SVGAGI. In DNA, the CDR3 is TGTGCCACCGGCAGATCAGATACGCAGTATTTT. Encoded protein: CATGRSDTQYF.

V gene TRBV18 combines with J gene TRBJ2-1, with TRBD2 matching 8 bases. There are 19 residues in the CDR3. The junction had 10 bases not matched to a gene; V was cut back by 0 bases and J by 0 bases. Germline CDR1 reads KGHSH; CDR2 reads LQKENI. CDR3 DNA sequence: TGTGCCAGCTCACCACCGACTAGCGCGAGGCGGGGCTCCTACAATGAGCAGTTCTTC. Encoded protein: CASSPPTSARRGSYNEQFF.

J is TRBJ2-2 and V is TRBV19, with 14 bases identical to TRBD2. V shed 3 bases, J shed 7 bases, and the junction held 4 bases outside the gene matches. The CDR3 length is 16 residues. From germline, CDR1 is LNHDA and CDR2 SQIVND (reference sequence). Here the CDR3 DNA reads TGTGCCAGTAGTATGGGACTAGCGGGAGCGGTCGGGGAGCTGTTTTTT. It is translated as CASSMGLAGAVGELFF.